One and the same sample provided the 21 T cell receptor beta chains below, sequenced in a study of blood T cell repertoires in COVID-19. Libraries were prepared by immunoSEQ multiplex PCR; TCRdb keeps only in-frame clonotypes and omits some of them. The sample holds under 250,000 clones, about 90% seen once. The sample taken for sequencing was peripheral blood. All receptors come from a man aged 55 to 70 with COVID-19, enrolled during active disease.

The V gene is TRBV18, the J gene TRBJ2-3; D is ambiguous. Trimming removed 1 base from V and 0 bases from J, with 8 bases in between. The germline V gene encodes CDR1 KGHSH and CDR2 LQKENI. This CDR3 has 15 residues. The CDR3 DNA follows: TGTGCCAGCTCACCACGGCTAGATAGCACAGATACGCAGTATTTT. This gives the protein CASSPRLDSTDTQYF.

This chain uses TRBV4-1 with TRBJ1-5; 8 bases align to TRBD1. The CDR3 sequence is 20 residues long. J gave up 1 base and V 1 base, and 15 bases lay outside the gene matches. The germline V gene encodes CDR1 MGHRA and CDR2 YSYEKL. Written as DNA, the CDR3 is TGCGCCAGCAGCCAAGGAACAGGGGGAGTTGGTGGGGTGAGCAATCAGCCCCAGCATTTT. It yields the protein CASSQGTGGVGGVSNQPQHF.

This chain joins TRBV4-2 and TRBJ1-1, with D maybe TRBD1 (6 bases). The CDR3 has 15 residues. CDR1 is LGHNA and CDR2 is YNFKEQ in the germline V gene. V was clipped by 2 bases and J by 5 bases, with 15 bases between them. The CDR3 nucleotides read TGTGCCAGCAGCCAACTAACAGGGAGTGGGACTGAAGCTTTCTTT. Translation: CASSQLTGSGTEAFF.

The chain couples TRBV5-1 to TRBJ1-2; 8 bases are shared with TRBD1. Germline CDR1 and CDR2: SGHRS and YFSETQ. The CDR3 runs to 13 residues. After removal of 4 bases from V and 6 bases from J, the junction contained 5 bases not matched to a gene. The CDR3 reads CASSHGQGDGYTF. In nucleotides, the CDR3 is TGCGCCAGCAGCCACGGACAGGGAGATGGCTACACCTTC.

The V call is TRBV6-5, the J call TRBJ2-7; TRBD1 is a possible D gene (6 bases). Trimming left V 7 bases short and J 2 bases short, with 12 bases between. This CDR3 comprises 13 residues. The germline gives CDR1 MNHEY, CDR2 SVGAGI. The CDR3 spells CASTPAGAYEQYF. CDR3 coding DNA: TGTGCCAGCACCCCCGCAGGGGCCTACGAGCAGTACTTC.

V usage is TRBV7-3 and J usage is TRBJ2-2; 9 nucleotides line up with TRBD1. The CDR3 sequence is 16 residues long. Unmatched junction bases numbered 4, after V lost 3 bases and J lost 2 bases. The germline V gene has CDR1 SGHTA and CDR2 FQGTGA. The CDR3 sequence: CASSFPGQGNTGELFF. In DNA, the CDR3 is TGTGCCAGCAGCTTCCCGGGACAGGGAAACACCGGGGAGCTGTTTTTT.

The chain has TRBV19 and TRBJ2-7, with a weak D call TRBD2 (7 bases). Trimming took off 6 bases at V and 3 bases at J, with 18 bases between the two ends. Germline V gene data show CDR1 as LNHDA and CDR2 as SQIVND (reference sequence). The CDR3 extends over 15 amino acids. This CDR3 reads CASSLGGGPFYEQYF. The CDR3 region has the DNA TGTGCCAGTAGCCTAGGGGGGGGCCCTTTCTACGAGCAGTACTTC.

The chain carries TRBV6-1 and TRBJ2-1; D possibly corresponds to TRBD1 (5 bases). The CDR3 is 17 residues long. Trimming stripped 2 bases from V and 2 bases from J, with 16 bases between. Per germline, CDR1 MNHNS and CDR2 SASEGT. CDR3 sequence (DNA): TGTGCCAGCAGTGAATCGGAACTACAAGGGGCCTACAATGAGCAGTTCTTC. It encodes CASSESELQGAYNEQFF.

This rearrangement joins TRBV19 to TRBJ1-6; D is unclear. Trimming took off 5 bases at V and 9 bases at J, with 8 bases between the two ends. The CDR3 spans 12 residues. Germline CDR1 and CDR2: LNHDA and SQIVND (reference sequence). CDR3 protein: CASSPRGSPLHF. Written as DNA, the CDR3 is TGTGCCAGTAGTCCGAGAGGTTCACCCCTCCACTTT.

This chain links TRBV9 with TRBJ1-3, with TRBD1 matching 9 bases. This CDR3 is built from 15 residues. Germline V lookup: CDR1 SGDLS, CDR2 YYNGEE. The J segment lost 0 bases and the V segment lost 5 bases, leaving 3 bases of the junction unmatched. CDR3 bases: TGTGCCAGCAGGGGGACAGGGATCTCTGGAAACACCATATATTTT. This codes for CASRGTGISGNTIYF.

V gene TRBV7-6 combines with J gene TRBJ2-7; no firm D call. The CDR3 is 16 amino acids. Trimming took off 1 base at V and 0 bases at J, with 13 bases between the two ends. Per the germline V gene, CDR1 is SGHVS and CDR2 is FNYEAQ. Written as DNA, the CDR3 is TGTGCCAGCAGCTTAGTGTCCGCGGTGAGCTCCTACGAGCAGTACTTC. This codes for CASSLVSAVSSYEQYF.

The V and J genes are TRBV19 and TRBJ1-5; tentatively, D is TRBD1 (5 bases). V lost 6 bases and J lost 4, with 16 bases in between. Germline CDR1 is LNHDA and CDR2 is SQIVND (reference sequence). The CDR3 is 15 amino acids. Here the CDR3 reads CASSPGGGVNQPQHF. The DNA of the CDR3 is TGTGCCAGTAGCCCCGGGGGGGGAGTTAATCAGCCCCAGCATTTT.

This clone showed up just once. The chain recombines TRBV28 with TRBJ1-5, with a tentative D call TRBD1 (5 bases). The V and J ends lost 3 bases and 4 bases respectively, with 13 bases between them. This CDR3 region has 15 residues. Germline V lookup: CDR1 MDHEN, CDR2 SYDVKM. The CDR3 spells CASSFGGGENQPQHF. CDR3 nucleotide sequence: TGTGCCAGCAGTTTTGGCGGGGGTGAAAATCAGCCCCAGCATTTT.

The rearrangement uses TRBV25-1 and TRBJ1-6; D is perhaps TRBD1 (5 bases). Germline V gene lookup returns CDR1 MGHDK and CDR2 SYGVNS. The CDR3 sequence is 17 residues long. Trimming pared 1 base from V and 5 bases from J, leaving 15 bases between. The CDR3 loop is CASSELGRGLNNSPLHF. CDR3 sequence (DNA): TGTGCCAGCAGTGAATTGGGGAGGGGACTAAATAATTCACCCCTCCACTTT.

The chain recombines TRBV18 with TRBJ2-2; 11 bases are a match to TRBD2. CDR1 KGHSH and CDR2 LQKENI come from the germline V gene. V shed 1 base, J shed 3 bases, and the junction held 4 bases outside the gene matches. The CDR3 consists of 17 residues. The CDR3 nucleotides read TGTGCCAGCTCACCACGACTAGCGGGGAGAGACACCGGGGAGCTGTTTTTT. It is translated as CASSPRLAGRDTGELFF. Looking up the rest from reference TRBV18 and TRBJ2-2 gives the full variable domain: NAGVMQNPRHLVRRRGQEARLRCSPMKGHSHVYWYRQLPEEGLKFMVYLQKENIIDESGMPKERFSAEFPKEGPSILRIQQVVRGDSAAYFCASSPRLAGRDTGELFFGEGSRLTVL.

The J gene is TRBJ2-7, the V gene TRBV4-3; 9 bases map to TRBD2. The CDR3 consists of 15 residues. J lost 10 bases, V lost 0 bases, and 10 bases had no gene match. The germline V gene encodes CDR1 LGHNA and CDR2 YSLEER. CDR3 in DNA: TGCGCCAGCAGCCAAGATCAAGCGGGAGGCACTGAACAGTACTTC. Protein product: CASSQDQAGGTEQYF.

The chain combines TRBV7-9 with TRBJ2-7; TRBD2 matches 9 bases. The V gene end was trimmed by 5 bases and the J gene end by 0 bases; junction bases not matched to a gene: 5. This CDR3 contains 15 residues. Germline V gene data show CDR1 as SEHNR and CDR2 as FQNEAQ (reference sequence). The chain's CDR3 is CASSRQTSGSYEQYF. The CDR3 nucleotides read TGTGCCAGCAGCCGACAGACTAGCGGCTCCTACGAGCAGTACTTC.

The V and J genes are TRBV6-5 and TRBJ1-2; D call uncertain. V dropped 0 bases and J dropped 7 bases, with 15 bases sitting between them. Germline V gives CDR1 MNHEY, CDR2 SVGAGI. This CDR3 comprises 15 residues. CDR3 amino acids: CASSYSGSGPSGYTF. The DNA of the CDR3 is TGTGCCAGCAGTTACTCGGGCAGTGGGCCTTCTGGCTACACCTTC.

V usage is TRBV19 and J usage is TRBJ1-1, with D unclear. In germline, CDR1 is LNHDA, CDR2 SQIVND (reference sequence). V was pared by 4 bases and J by 11 bases, with 17 bases between. The CDR3 contains 13 residues. The CDR3 is CASSRMGGQAAFF. The CDR3 DNA sequence: TGTGCCAGTAGTAGAATGGGTGGCCAGGCGGCTTTCTTT.

This clone was seen a single time. This chain joins TRBV5-8 and TRBJ1-2; TRBD1 aligns across 10 bases. Germline trimming cut 0 bases from V and 3 bases from J; bases unmatched to any gene: 2. The CDR3 totals 15 residues. Germline V CDR1 and CDR2: SGHTS, YDEGEE. CDR3 sequence (DNA): TGTGCCAGCAGCTTGGCGACAGGGGGCGACTATGGCTACACCTTC. It codes for CASSLATGGDYGYTF.

This chain uses TRBV19 with TRBJ1-1, with 7 nucleotides matching TRBD1. Germline lookup yields CDR1 LNHDA and CDR2 SQIVND (reference sequence). V lost 11 bases and J lost 8; bases outside the gene matches: 8. The CDR3 loop spans 11 amino acids. The CDR3 DNA is TGTGCCTCCCTCGGGACAGTCGAAGCTTTCTTT. Translated, it gives CASLGTVEAFF.